A selection of T cell receptor beta chains follows, all from one sample in a study of T cells in Graves' hyperthyroidism and ophthalmopathy. TCRdb re-analysed the multiplex PCR reads in MiXCR, keeping a single row per CDR3 protein. The table lists more than 500,000 distinct CDR3 sequences, less than 15% of them singletons. The sequenced sample was blood. These receptors were taken from a woman aged 35 to 49 with Graves' hyperthyroidism. The CDR3 runs from the conserved cysteine through the conserved F or W. Each record gives: D gene, clone size, J gene, V gene, CDR3 protein, CDR3 DNA. The D gene is left open where the match is weak. Size values are once, few and many counts, or a class for expanded clones, and some rows have none.

TRBD2 | . | TRBJ2-7 | TRBV5-4 | CASSVDSGRYEQYF | TGTGCCAGCAGCGTCGATAGCGGGAGGTACGAGCAGTACTTC
TRBD2 | many | TRBJ2-4 | TRBV30 | CAFTRTSGGKDIQYF | TGTGCCTTCACTCGGACTAGCGGGGGAAAAGACATTCAGTACTTC
. | many | TRBJ1-6 | TRBV30 | CAWSVSEAALHF | TGTGCCTGGAGTGTAAGTGAGGCAGCCCTCCACTTT
. | many | TRBJ2-3 | TRBV7-9 | CASSLAISGGGFTDTQYF | TGTGCCAGCAGCTTAGCAATCTCCGGCGGCGGGTTCACAGATACGCAGTATTTT
TRBD2 | many | TRBJ2-1 | TRBV7-6 | CASSAGQVGLAEQFF | TGTGCCAGCAGCGCCGGACAGGTGGGACTAGCGGAGCAGTTCTTC
. | many | TRBJ1-3 | TRBV7-9 | CASSLARPVGGNTIYF | TGTGCCAGCAGCTTAGCGCGGCCAGTCGGTGGAAACACCATATATTTT
TRBD2 | many | TRBJ2-3 | TRBV7-8 | CASSLVRSGSPTDTQYF | TGTGCCAGCAGCTTAGTTCGTAGCGGGAGCCCCACAGATACGCAGTATTTT
TRBD2 | few | TRBJ2-1 | TRBV28 | CASSPPGLAGEWSSYNEQFF | TGTGCCAGCAGTCCTCCGGGACTAGCGGGAGAATGGAGCTCCTACAATGAGCAGTTCTTC
TRBD1 | few | TRBJ1-4 | TRBV9 | CASSVALGGQGGEKLFF | TGTGCCAGCAGCGTGGCTCTGGGGGGACAGGGAGGTGAAAAACTGTTTTTT
. | . | TRBJ1-2 | TRBV2 | CASSVDRNYGYTF | TGTGCCAGCAGTGTTGACAGAAACTATGGCTACACCTTC
TRBD1 | . | TRBJ2-3 | TRBV5-4 | CASSFRDRPVDTQYF | TGTGCCAGCAGCTTCCGGGACAGGCCGGTGGATACGCAGTATTTT
. | . | TRBJ1-1 | TRBV9 | CASSVVGPSTTEAFF | TGTGCCAGCAGCGTAGTTGGACCCAGTACCACTGAAGCTTTCTTT
TRBD1 | . | TRBJ1-2 | TRBV18 | CASSPGTEGYTF | TGTGCCAGCTCACCAGGGACAGAAGGCTACACCTTC
TRBD2 | . | TRBJ2-7 | TRBV20-1 | CSAPSSVGLATYEQYF | TGCAGTGCCCCTAGTTCTGTGGGACTAGCCACCTACGAGCAGTACTTC
. | . | TRBJ2-2 | TRBV19 | CASSIAGGNTGELFF | TGTGCCAGTAGTATTGCAGGTGGCAACACCGGGGAGCTGTTTTTT
. | many | TRBJ1-5 | TRBV19 | CATRPLDSATTSNQPQHF | TGTGCCACTCGACCCCTGGACAGTGCAACAACTAGCAATCAGCCCCAGCATTTT
TRBD2 | many | TRBJ2-1 | TRBV9 | CASSEREGSYNEQFF | TGTGCCAGCAGCGAACGGGAGGGTTCCTACAATGAGCAGTTCTTC
TRBD2 | many | TRBJ2-7 | TRBV3-1 | CASSQVAGSSYEQYF | TGTGCCAGCAGCCAAGTAGCGGGTAGCTCCTACGAGCAGTACTTC
. | . | TRBJ1-2 | TRBV12-3/TRBV12-4 | CASSLAMDSYGYTF | TGTGCCAGCAGTTTAGCCATGGACAGCTATGGCTACACCTTC
. | few | TRBJ2-5 | TRBV28 | CASTTRKEIQETQYF | TGTGCCAGCACTACACGGAAGGAGATCCAAGAGACCCAGTACTTC
. | few | TRBJ1-2 | TRBV2 | CASSEGTPSDYGYTF | TGTGCCAGCAGTGAAGGGACACCGAGTGACTATGGCTACACCTTC
. | few | TRBJ2-7 | TRBV7-9 | CASSLSEEEQYF | TGTGCCAGCAGCTTATCAGAGGAAGAGCAGTACTTC
TRBD1 | . | TRBJ2-5 | TRBV5-1 | CASIAEQGFAQYF | TGCGCCAGCATAGCCGAACAGGGGTTTGCCCAGTACTTC
. | many | TRBJ2-5 | TRBV3-1 | CASSQGKSDGGETQYF | TGTGCCAGCAGCCAAGGTAAGAGTGACGGCGGAGAGACCCAGTACTTC
. | many | TRBJ2-1 | TRBV28 | CASSSAERKQFF | TGTGCCAGCAGTTCCGCTGAGCGAAAGCAGTTCTTC
TRBD1 | few | TRBJ1-6 | TRBV6-1 | CASNGQGNSPLHF | TGTGCCAGCAACGGACAGGGGAATTCACCCCTCCACTTT
. | many | TRBJ2-7 | TRBV29-1 | CSVGDISYEQYF | TGCAGCGTTGGGGACATCTCCTACGAGCAGTACTTC
. | . | TRBJ2-7 | TRBV29-1 | CSVELPGHPAYEQYF | TGCAGCGTTGAACTACCGGGACACCCTGCCTACGAGCAGTACTTC
. | many | TRBJ1-2 | TRBV4-1 | CASSPGLGYTF | TGCGCCAGCAGCCCAGGACTGGGCTACACCTTC
. | . | TRBJ2-3 | TRBV24-1 | CATSDLRKDTQYF | TGTGCCACCAGTGATTTGCGAAAAGATACGCAGTATTTT
. | many | TRBJ2-1 | TRBV27 | CASSLLGRASNEQFF | TGTGCCAGCAGTTTACTGGGAAGGGCGAGCAATGAGCAGTTCTTC
TRBD1 | many | TRBJ2-7 | TRBV5-1 | CASRAGTGLNYEQYF | TGCGCCAGCAGGGCCGGGACAGGGTTAAACTACGAGCAGTACTTC
. | many | TRBJ1-1 | TRBV12-3/TRBV12-4 | CASTDATPRMAFF | TGTGCCAGCACGGACGCAACCCCTAGAATGGCTTTCTTT
. | many | TRBJ2-3 | TRBV7-2 | CASSGSRALSDTQYF | TGTGCCAGCAGCGGGTCTCGGGCCCTGTCGGATACGCAGTATTTT
. | many | TRBJ1-1 | TRBV12-3/TRBV12-4 | CASSTTANTEAFF | TGTGCCAGCAGTACAACAGCTAACACTGAAGCTTTCTTT
TRBD1 | . | TRBJ2-7 | TRBV12-3/TRBV12-4 | CASTGTGGLYEQYF | TGTGCCAGCACCGGGACAGGGGGTCTCTACGAGCAGTACTTC
. | . | TRBJ2-1 | TRBV15 | CATSSGPGNEQFF | TGTGCCACCAGCAGCGGACCAGGCAATGAGCAGTTCTTC
TRBD1 | . | TRBJ2-3 | TRBV12-3/TRBV12-4 | CASRTGGGSDTQYF | TGTGCCAGCAGGACAGGGGGCGGGTCAGATACGCAGTATTTT
TRBD2 | many | TRBJ2-7 | TRBV12-3/TRBV12-4 | CASSLAFGGFNEQYF | TGTGCCAGCAGTTTAGCGTTCGGGGGGTTCAACGAGCAGTACTTC
. | few | TRBJ2-5 | TRBV28 | CASISGRETQYF | TGTGCCAGCATCTCAGGGAGGGAGACCCAGTACTTC
. | few | TRBJ1-5 | TRBV10-3 | CAIRGTSGKGDTQHF | TGTGCCATCAGGGGGACTAGCGGGAAGGGAGATACGCAGCATTTT
. | many | TRBJ2-7 | TRBV10-3 | CAIKVPTSYEQYF | TGTGCCATCAAGGTCCCTACTTCCTACGAGCAGTACTTC
. | many | TRBJ1-1 | TRBV28 | CASSERPEAFF | TGTGCCAGCAGTGAGCGGCCTGAAGCTTTCTTT
. | . | TRBJ2-1 | TRBV29-1 | CSVVEGFGSDDEQFF | TGCAGCGTTGTCGAGGGGTTCGGTAGCGACGATGAGCAGTTCTTC
TRBD2 | many | TRBJ2-5 | TRBV20-1 | CSATSASGQETQYF | TGCAGTGCTACCTCGGCTAGCGGACAAGAGACCCAGTACTTC